Sequencing of this T cell receptor beta chain was carried out in a study of blood T cell repertoires in COVID-19. In the source study's methods: Amplified reference gene primers provided the basis for estimating nucleated cell counts. Sequencing was performed with immunoSEQ multiplex PCR; in TCRdb, only in-frame clones are kept and a portion is missing. V and J calls plus clone size are reproduced from that table; the DNA served to infer D and trimming. The sample contains 300,000 to 500,000 clones, roughly 88% of which appear only once. Cohort placement rested on clinical history that participants reported themselves. Germline values: CDR1 DFQATT, CDR2 SNEGSKA (reference sequence). The CDR3 is made up of 11 amino acids. The germline V and J ends were trimmed by 6 bases and 3 bases, with 6 bases remaining between them.

Sequenced material: PBMCs or T cells enriched from blood (not recorded which). The receptor comes from a woman aged 40 to 55 with acute COVID-19. The chain combines TRBV20-1 with TRBJ1-3, with no clear D. CDR3 loop: CSAISGNTIYF. The CDR3 region has the DNA TGCAGTGCAATTAGTGGAAACACCATATATTTT.